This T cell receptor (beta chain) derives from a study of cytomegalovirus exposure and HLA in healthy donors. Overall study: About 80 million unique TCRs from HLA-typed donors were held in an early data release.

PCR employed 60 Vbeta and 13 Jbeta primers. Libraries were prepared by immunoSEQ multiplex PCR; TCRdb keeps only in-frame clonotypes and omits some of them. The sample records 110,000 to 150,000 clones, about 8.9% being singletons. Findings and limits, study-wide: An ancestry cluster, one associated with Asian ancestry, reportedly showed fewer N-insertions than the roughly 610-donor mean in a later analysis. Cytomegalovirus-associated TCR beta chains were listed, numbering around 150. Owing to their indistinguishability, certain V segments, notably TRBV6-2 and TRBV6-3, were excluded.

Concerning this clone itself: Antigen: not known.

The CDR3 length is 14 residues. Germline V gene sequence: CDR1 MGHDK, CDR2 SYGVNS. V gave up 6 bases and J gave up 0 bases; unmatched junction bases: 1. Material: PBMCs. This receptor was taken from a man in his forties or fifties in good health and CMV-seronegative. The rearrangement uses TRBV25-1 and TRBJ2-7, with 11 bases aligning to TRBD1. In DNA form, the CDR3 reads TGTGCCAGCAGCGGGACAGGGGGCTCCTACGAGCAGTACTTC. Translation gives CASSGTGGSYEQYF.